These 19 T cell receptor beta chains were sequenced from one sample in a study of cytotoxic CD8 clonotypes in ibrutinib-treated CLL. Profiled with immunoSEQ multiplex PCR; TCRdb holds only in-frame clones, not every one. The sample lists 60,000 or so clones, 45% to 65% seen once, with 14% to 15% in the top ten. Sequences were derived from PBMCs, sampled after 12 months of ibrutinib treatment. The source of these receptors is a human donor with chronic lymphocytic leukemia.

This clone was counted a few times. The chain combines TRBV7-2 with TRBJ2-5, with 8 bases fitting TRBD2. Germline V gene data show CDR1 as SGHTA and CDR2 as FQGNSA. V shed 5 bases and J 5 bases; nucleotides not matched to a gene: 7. CDR3 length equals 14 residues. This chain's CDR3 is CASSPGLARETQYF. The CDR3 bases are TGTGCCAGCAGCCCCGGACTAGCCCGCGAGACCCAGTACTTC. Based on the CDR3 plus reference TRBV7-2 and TRBJ2-5, the full variable domain is GAGVSQSPSNKVTEKGKDVELRCDPISGHTALYWYRQSLGQGLEFLIYFQGNSAPDKSGLPSDRFSAERTGGSVSTLTIQRTQQEDSAVYLCASSPGLARETQYFGPGTRLLVL.

This chain connects TRBV5-6 to TRBJ1-1; possibly TRBD1 for D (6 bases). The V and J ends lost 6 bases and 4 bases respectively, with 19 bases between them. Germline assignment: CDR1 SGHDT and CDR2 YYEEEE. This CDR3 comprises 15 residues. CDR3 sequence (DNA): TGTGCCAGCAACCTCCCTCAGGGGAGGGCCACTGAAGCTTTCTTT. It is translated as CASNLPQGRATEAFF.

This rearrangement joins TRBV6-1 to TRBJ1-1; D is possibly TRBD1 (6 bases). Per the germline V gene, CDR1 is MNHNS and CDR2 is SASEGT. The V gene lost 7 bases and the J gene lost 1 base, with 13 bases spanning the gap. The CDR3 length is 14 residues. The CDR3: CASTRQGQNTEAFF. DNA for the CDR3: TGTGCCAGCACTCGGCAGGGGCAGAACACTGAAGCTTTCTTT.

Only a few counts were recorded for this clone. This sequence joins TRBV30 and TRBJ2-7; 8 bases map to TRBD2. The CDR3 contains 13 residues. The V and J ends lost 2 bases and 6 bases, in that order; junction bases with no gene match: 6. CDR1 and CDR2 (germline): GTSNPN, SVGIG (reference sequence). The CDR3 bases are TGTGCCTGGAGTCTCGGACTAGCCGGCGAGCAGTACTTC. This encodes CAWSLGLAGEQYF.

The rearrangement joins TRBV28 to TRBJ2-1; the D is unclear. This CDR3 comprises 13 residues. The germline V gene has CDR1 MDHEN and CDR2 SYDVKM. Trimming stripped 5 bases from V and 6 bases from J, with 11 bases between. CDR3 protein: CASSPPSPNEQFF. The DNA for the CDR3 is TGTGCCAGCAGTCCCCCCTCTCCCAATGAGCAGTTCTTC.

This clone occurred a few times. The CDR3 DNA is TGCGCCAGCCGGACTCCCGGTGGGCGCGGGGAGCTGTTTTTT. This translates into CASRTPGGRGELFF. This rearrangement joins TRBV5-1 to TRBJ2-2; D is perhaps TRBD2 (5 bases). Trimming left V 7 bases short and J 7 bases short, with 17 bases between. The CDR3 length is 14 residues. Germline V gene data show CDR1 as SGHRS and CDR2 as YFSETQ.

This clone was detected many times. The genes are TRBV29-1 and TRBJ2-5; 11 positions match TRBD2. This CDR3 comprises 13 residues. J gave up 4 bases and V 7 bases, and 5 bases lay outside the gene matches. Germline CDR1 and CDR2: SQVTM and ANQGSEA. CDR3 amino acids: CSAGTSGGETQYF. Here the CDR3 DNA reads TGCAGCGCCGGGACTAGCGGAGGAGAGACCCAGTACTTC.

J is TRBJ2-7 and V is TRBV5-6; D is ambiguous. The CDR3 spans 12 residues. The V and J ends lost 4 bases and 6 bases respectively, with 11 bases between them. Looked up from germline, CDR1 is SGHDT and CDR2 is YYEEEE. CDR3 sequence (DNA): TGTGCCAGCAGCGCACCTTTGACCGAGCAGTACGTC. It yields the protein CASSAPLTEQYV.

V and J are TRBV5-5 and TRBJ2-1; D is perhaps TRBD1 (5 bases). Germline V lookup: CDR1 SGHKS, CDR2 YYEKEE (reference sequence). The CDR3 extends over 13 amino acids. V was trimmed by 1 base and J by 4 bases, leaving 6 bases between them. The CDR3 DNA reads as TGTGCCAGCAGCTTGCAGGGATACAATGAGCAGTTCTTC. It translates to CASSLQGYNEQFF.

J is TRBJ2-1 and V is TRBV12-5; no definite D call. This CDR3 region has 12 residues. Germline lookup yields CDR1 LGHNT and CDR2 FRNRAP. V was pared by 3 bases and J by 5 bases, with 5 bases between. The CDR3 protein is CASGFLNNEQFF. Here the CDR3 DNA reads TGTGCTAGTGGTTTCCTCAACAATGAGCAGTTCTTC.

The rearrangement links TRBV7-8 to TRBJ2-3; D gene ambiguous. V lost 5 bases to trimming and J lost 3 bases, with 9 bases between them. The germline V gene has CDR1 SGHVS and CDR2 FQNEAQ. CDR3 size: 13 residues. CDR3 sequence (DNA): TGTGCCAGCAGCCCTCTAGAAACAGATACGCAGTATTTT. The encoded protein is CASSPLETDTQYF.

V is TRBV18 and J is TRBJ1-2, with D possibly TRBD1 on 6 matching bases. Germline values: CDR1 KGHSH, CDR2 LQKENI. V was clipped by 4 bases and J by 2 bases, with 23 bases between them. The CDR3 sequence is 18 residues long. CDR3 region: CASSRRETKGDGNYGYTF. The CDR3 DNA is TGTGCCAGCTCACGCAGAGAGACGAAGGGGGACGGAAACTATGGCTACACCTTC. The variable domain in full, with the rest retrieved from reference TRBV18 and TRBJ1-2, is NAGVMQNPRHLVRRRGQEARLRCSPMKGHSHVYWYRQLPEEGLKFMVYLQKENIIDESGMPKERFSAEFPKEGPSILRIQQVVRGDSAAYFCASSRRETKGDGNYGYTFGSGTRLTVV.

The J gene is TRBJ1-4, the V gene TRBV30; unclear D gene. V lost 4 bases and J 10 bases, leaving 19 bases between the germline ends. The CDR3 runs 14 residues. Germline CDR1 and CDR2: GTSNPN and SVGIG (reference sequence). This chain's CDR3 is CAWIPPPRSSKLFF. The CDR3 coding sequence is TGTGCCTGGATACCCCCCCCTAGGTCTTCAAAACTGTTTTTT.

The chain links TRBV29-1 to TRBJ2-5; D gene uncertain. V shed 6 bases and J shed 7 bases, with 12 bases lying between them. This CDR3 spans 11 amino acids. Germline CDR1 and CDR2: SQVTM and ANQGSEA. The CDR3: CSVGRDGTQYF. Here the CDR3 DNA reads TGCAGCGTAGGCCGAGACGGGACCCAGTACTTC.

This clone came up many times. The chain carries TRBV6-5 and TRBJ1-5; the D is unclear. The V and J ends lost 2 bases and 2 bases respectively, with 7 bases between them. This CDR3 has 14 residues. Germline values: CDR1 MNHEY, CDR2 SVGAGI. The CDR3 nucleotides read TGTGCCAGCAGTTACCGAGAAGGCAATCAGCCCCAGCATTTT. The encoded protein is CASSYREGNQPQHF.

This clone was counted only a few times. The V and J genes are TRBV6-1 and TRBJ2-6; perhaps TRBD1 as D (6 bases). Looked up from germline, CDR1 is MNHNS and CDR2 is SASEGT. The V end lost 3 bases, the J end lost 2 bases, and 17 bases lay between the germline ends. The CDR3 is 18 amino acids. The CDR3 DNA reads TGTGCCAGCAGTGATAGGACAGCGTTCCGTGCTGGGGCCAACGTCCTGACTTTC. Protein product: CASSDRTAFRAGANVLTF.

The rearrangement joins TRBV7-6 to TRBJ2-5, with D possibly called TRBD1 or TRBD2 (5 bases each). Germline V CDR1 and CDR2: SGHVS, FNYEAQ. The V end was cut by 2 bases, the J end by 4 bases, with 11 bases between. The CDR3 runs to 14 residues. In DNA, the CDR3 is TGTGCCAGCAGCTTAAGAGGGACGGGAGAGACCCAGTACTTC. The encoded protein is CASSLRGTGETQYF. The full variable domain, completed using reference TRBV7-6 and TRBJ2-5, is GAGVSQSPRYKVTKRGQDVALRCDPISGHVSLYWYRQALGQGPEFLTYFNYEAQQDKSGLPNDRFSAERPEGSISTLTIQRTEQRDSAMYRCASSLRGTGETQYFGPGTRLLVL.

This sequence joins TRBV11-2 and TRBJ2-3; D perhaps matches TRBD1 (5 bases). V shed 5 bases and J shed 2 bases, with 14 bases lying between them. The CDR3 totals 15 residues. Germline V lookup: CDR1 SGHAT, CDR2 FQNNGV. CDR3 sequence: CASSEAGFNTDTQYF. CDR3 nucleotide sequence: TGTGCCAGCAGCGAGGCAGGGTTTAACACAGATACGCAGTATTTT.

The rearrangement links TRBV5-1 to TRBJ1-4; tentative D call: TRBD1 (5 bases). The CDR3 runs to 15 residues. The germline V gene has CDR1 SGHRS and CDR2 YFSETQ. The V and J ends lost 3 bases and 4 bases respectively, with 13 bases between them. The CDR3 DNA sequence: TGCGCCAGCAGCTGGGGGGACGGACGTAATGAAAAACTGTTTTTT. Translation: CASSWGDGRNEKLFF.